Listed here is a single TCR beta chain. What it recognizes is unknown. Tumor tissue was taken before any definitive surgery or chemotherapy was given. V lost 5 bases, J lost 6 bases, and 2 bases stayed unmatched. The germline V gene has CDR1 SGHDN and CDR2 FVKESK. This CDR3 has 15 residues. The sample originates from a study of high-grade serous ovarian cancer treatment subgroups. Background on the study: On average, just over 14,000 reads and thousands of unique TCR beta rearrangements were obtained per sample. Study observations and caveats: CDR1 and CDR2 were left unanalyzed; analyses focused on CDR3. Spatial context was lost because tumors were sequenced in bulk.

Only in-frame clones appear in the TCRdb table, and some are missing; sequencing was by immunoSEQ multiplex PCR. This sample has 30,000 or so clones; around 84% occur once, and the top ten carry 2.1%. The chain has TRBV14 and TRBJ2-2, with 14 bases that match TRBD2. The source material was tumor tissue. This clonotype was obtained from a human donor with high-grade serous ovarian cancer. The DNA for the CDR3 is TGTGCCAGCAGCAAGGGACTAGCGGGAGCCGGGGAGCTGTTTTTT. Residues: CASSKGLAGAGELFF. Supplemented by reference TRBV14 and TRBJ2-2, the full variable domain reads EAGVTQFPSHSVIEKGQTVTLRCDPISGHDNLYWYRRVMGKEIKFLLHFVKESKQDESGMPNNRFLAERTGGTYSTLKVQPAELEDSGVYFCASSKGLAGAGELFFGEGSRLTVL.